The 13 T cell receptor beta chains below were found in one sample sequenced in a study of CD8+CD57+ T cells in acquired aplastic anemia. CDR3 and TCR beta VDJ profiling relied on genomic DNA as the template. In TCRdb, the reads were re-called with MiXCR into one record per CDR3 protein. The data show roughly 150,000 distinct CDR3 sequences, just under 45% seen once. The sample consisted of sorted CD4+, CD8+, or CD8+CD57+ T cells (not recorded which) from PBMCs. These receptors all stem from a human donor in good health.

CDR3 DNA: TGTGCCACCAGTGGCCCAAATCGGGGACAGGGGAACACTGAAGCTTTCTTT. Translation gives CATSGPNRGQGNTEAFF. The chain is built from TRBV24-1 and TRBJ1-1; TRBD1 agrees at 9 bases. Looked up from germline, CDR1 is KGHDR and CDR2 is SFDVKD. The V segment lost 5 bases and the J segment 1 base; nucleotides outside the gene matches: 10. The length of the CDR3 is 17 residues.

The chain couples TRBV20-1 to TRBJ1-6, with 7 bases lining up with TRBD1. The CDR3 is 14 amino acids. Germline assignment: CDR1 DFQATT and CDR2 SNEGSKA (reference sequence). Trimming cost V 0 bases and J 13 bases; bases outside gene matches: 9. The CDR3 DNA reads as TGCAGTGCTAGAGAGAGGGACAGCCCGACCCCCCTCCACTTT. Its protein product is CSARERDSPTPLHF.

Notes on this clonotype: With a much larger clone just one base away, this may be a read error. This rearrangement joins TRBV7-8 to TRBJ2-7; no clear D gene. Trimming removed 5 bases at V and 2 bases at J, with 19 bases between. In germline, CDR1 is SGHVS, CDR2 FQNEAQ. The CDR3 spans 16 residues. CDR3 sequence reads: CASSPTNPVATYEQYF. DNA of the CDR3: TGTGCCAGCAGCCCGACCAACCCAGTGGCTACCTACGAGCAGTACTTC.

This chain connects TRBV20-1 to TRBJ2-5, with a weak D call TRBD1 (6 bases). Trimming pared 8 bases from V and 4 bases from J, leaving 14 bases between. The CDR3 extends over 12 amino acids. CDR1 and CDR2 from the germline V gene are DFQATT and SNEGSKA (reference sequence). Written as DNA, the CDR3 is TGCAGTACATTACGAGGGGGAGAGACCCAGTACTTC. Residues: CSTLRGGETQYF.

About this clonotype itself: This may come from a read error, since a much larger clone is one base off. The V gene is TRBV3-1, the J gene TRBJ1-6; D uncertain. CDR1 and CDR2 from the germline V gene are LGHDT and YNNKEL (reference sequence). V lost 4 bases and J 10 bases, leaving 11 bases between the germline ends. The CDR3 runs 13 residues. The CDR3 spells CASSRALGSPLHF. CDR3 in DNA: TGTGCCAGCAGCCGAGCTCTCGGGTCACCCCTCCACTTT.

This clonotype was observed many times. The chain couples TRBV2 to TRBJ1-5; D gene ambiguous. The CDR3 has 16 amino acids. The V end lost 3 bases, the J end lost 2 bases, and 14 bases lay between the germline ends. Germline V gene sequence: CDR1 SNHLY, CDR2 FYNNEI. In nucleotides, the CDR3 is TGTGCCAGCAGTGAGGGTTGGGTTTTTGGCAATCAGCCCCAGCATTTT. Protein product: CASSEGWVFGNQPQHF. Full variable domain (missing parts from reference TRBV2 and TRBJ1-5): EPEVTQTPSHQVTQMGQEVILRCVPISNHLYFYWYRQILGQKVEFLVSFYNNEISEKSEIFDDQFSVERPDGSNFTLKIRSTKLEDSAMYFCASSEGWVFGNQPQHFGDGTRLSIL.

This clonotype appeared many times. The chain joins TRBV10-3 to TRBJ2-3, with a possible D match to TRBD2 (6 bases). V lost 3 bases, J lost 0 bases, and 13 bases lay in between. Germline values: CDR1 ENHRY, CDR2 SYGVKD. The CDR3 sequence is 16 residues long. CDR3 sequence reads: CAISEMAGSSTDTQYF. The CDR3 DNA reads TGTGCCATCAGTGAAATGGCGGGGTCTAGCACAGATACGCAGTATTTT.

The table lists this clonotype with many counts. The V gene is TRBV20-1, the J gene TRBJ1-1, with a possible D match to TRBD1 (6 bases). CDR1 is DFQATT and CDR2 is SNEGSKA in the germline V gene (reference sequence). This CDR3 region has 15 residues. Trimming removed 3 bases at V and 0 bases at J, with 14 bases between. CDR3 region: CSASPRGGLNTEAFF. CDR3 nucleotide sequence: TGCAGTGCTAGTCCCCGGGGGGGCCTGAACACTGAAGCTTTCTTT.

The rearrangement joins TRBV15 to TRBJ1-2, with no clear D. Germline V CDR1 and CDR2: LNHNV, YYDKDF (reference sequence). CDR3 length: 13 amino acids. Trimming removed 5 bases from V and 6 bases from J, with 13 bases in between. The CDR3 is CATSRTQTNGYTF. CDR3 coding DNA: TGTGCCACCAGCCGGACTCAAACGAATGGCTACACCTTC.

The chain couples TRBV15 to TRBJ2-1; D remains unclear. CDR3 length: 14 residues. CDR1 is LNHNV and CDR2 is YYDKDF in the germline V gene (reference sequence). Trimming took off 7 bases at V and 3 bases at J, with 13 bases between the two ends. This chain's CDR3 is CATKQSDNYNEQFF. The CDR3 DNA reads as TGTGCCACCAAGCAAAGTGACAACTACAATGAGCAGTTCTTC.

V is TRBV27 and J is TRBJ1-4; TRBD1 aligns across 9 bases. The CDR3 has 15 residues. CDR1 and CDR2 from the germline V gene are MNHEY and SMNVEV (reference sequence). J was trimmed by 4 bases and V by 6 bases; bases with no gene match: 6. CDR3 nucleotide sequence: TGTGCCAGCAGAAACCAGGGACAGGGTAATGAAAAACTGTTTTTT. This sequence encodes CASRNQGQGNEKLFF. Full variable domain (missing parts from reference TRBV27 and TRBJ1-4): EAQVTQNPRYLITVTGKKLTVTCSQNMNHEYMSWYRQDPGLGLRQIYYSMNVEVTDKGDVPEGYKVSRKEKRNFPLILESPSPNQTSLYFCASRNQGQGNEKLFFGSGTQLSVL.

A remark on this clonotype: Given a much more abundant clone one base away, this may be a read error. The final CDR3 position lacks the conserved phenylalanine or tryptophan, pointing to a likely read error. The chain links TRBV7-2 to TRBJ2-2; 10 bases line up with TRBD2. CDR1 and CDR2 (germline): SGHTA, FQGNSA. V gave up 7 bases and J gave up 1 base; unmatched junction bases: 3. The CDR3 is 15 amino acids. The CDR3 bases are TGTGCCAGCAAGTCTAGCGGGGGGAACACCGGGGAGCTGTTTCTT. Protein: CASKSSGGNTGELFL.

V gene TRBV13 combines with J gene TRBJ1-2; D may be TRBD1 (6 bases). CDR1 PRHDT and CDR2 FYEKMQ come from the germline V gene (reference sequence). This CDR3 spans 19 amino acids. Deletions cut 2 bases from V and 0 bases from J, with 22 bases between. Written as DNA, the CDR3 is TGTGCCAGCAGCTTATGGGAGTGGGGGGGCGACCGCACTAACTATGGCTACACCTTC. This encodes CASSLWEWGGDRTNYGYTF.